This TCR beta chain emerged from a study of blood T cell repertoires in COVID-19. Study background: Acute and convalescent COVID-19 specimens originated in the United States, Italy and Spain. In each case, the material was cDNA or gDNA derived from T cells, B-cell-depleted T cells, or PBMCs.

In the study's own analysis: Counts of nucleated cells, estimated from reference gene primer amplification, were obtained. The repertoire was sequenced with immunoSEQ multiplex PCR; TCRdb's copy has only in-frame clones and lacks some. V, J and clone size reflect that table, while D and trimming were determined from the DNA. The table has under 130,000 clones, roughly 71% seen once; the top ten hold approximately 5.9%. This CDR3 comprises 13 residues. The V end was cut by 4 bases, the J end by 1 base, with 4 bases between. CDR1 is KGHSH, CDR2 LQKENI, per germline. This receptor was obtained from an elderly man with acute or convalescent COVID-19. The chain recombines TRBV18 with TRBJ2-2; D ambiguous. The specimen was peripheral blood. In nucleotides, the CDR3 is TGTGCCAGCTCACGAGAGAACACCGGGGAGCTGTTTTTT. Translated, it gives CASSRENTGELFF.